This T cell receptor beta chain comes out of a study of beta chain features in type 1 diabetes. Whole-study context: Regarding age, gender and cell yields, patients proved similar to healthy donors.

This clone was recorded a few times. As yet, its antigen is unknown. The investigators reverse transcribed all of the isolated RNA, so they sequenced expressed TCRB transcripts. Assay used: immunoSEQ multiplex PCR; TCRdb lists only in-frame clones, some missing. In the table there are about 160,000 clones, around 8.6% of which are singletons. Findings of the study overall: TCRB CDR3s were moderately but significantly shorter in Type 1 diabetes patients in all four CD4+ subsets.

There are 15 residues in the CDR3. The V end was cut by 5 bases, the J end by 5 bases, with 18 bases between. Germline V gene lookup returns CDR1 MNHEY and CDR2 SVGAGI. V usage is TRBV6-5 and J usage is TRBJ2-5; TRBD1 might be the D (5 bases). Input material: central memory CD4+ T cells from blood. The sequence came from a woman under 30 with type 1 diabetes. The CDR3 sequence: CASSQTGPPGETQYF. CDR3 nucleotide sequence: TGTGCCAGCAGTCAAACAGGACCCCCAGGGGAGACCCAGTACTTC.